The clone carrying this T cell receptor (beta chain) was seen many times. The antigen remains unidentified. The sample comes from a study of T cell repertoires in cytomegalovirus infection. CDR3 length: 13 amino acids. J gave up 6 bases and V 6 bases, and 5 bases lay outside the gene matches. Germline V gene data show CDR1 as SEHNR and CDR2 as FQNEAQ (reference sequence). In TCRdb, the reads were re-called with MiXCR into one record per CDR3 protein. The sample consists of roughly 46,000 distinct CDR3 sequences, roughly a fifth of them appearing once. The V and J genes are TRBV7-9 and TRBJ1-1; 9 bases match TRBD1. The source material was CD8+ T cells from cultured PBMCs, sampled from culture after CMV antigen stimulation. This receptor was identified in a human donor in good health (CMV status not recorded). Some clones in this sample may be carry-over from other donors' samples. The DNA for the CDR3 is TGTGCCAGCAGTTATACAGGGGGCTCTGAAGCTTTCTTT. This encodes CASSYTGGSEAFF.